Listed here are 30 T cell receptor beta chains from one sample, sequenced in a study of CD4+ T cells in melanoma. Sequenced by immunoSEQ multiplex PCR; TCRdb stores in-frame clones only, minus some. The sample yields about 110,000 clones, around 92% seen once. The sample was peripheral blood. These receptors all stem from a human donor with melanoma.

As DNA, the CDR3 is TGTGCCAGCAGCCCGACGTACGGTAGCTCCTACAATGAGCAGTTCTTC. Amino acid sequence: CASSPTYGSSYNEQFF. The rearrangement links TRBV28 to TRBJ2-1; D call uncertain. Germline-derived CDR1 and CDR2 are MDHEN and SYDVKM. V lost 6 bases to trimming and J lost 0 bases, with 15 bases between them. The CDR3 contains 16 residues. Complete variable domain (other parts from reference TRBV28 and TRBJ2-1): DVKVTQSSRYLVKRTGEKVFLECVQDMDHENMFWYRQDPGLGLRLIYFSYDVKMKEKGDIPEGYSVSREKKERFSLILESASTNQTSMYLCASSPTYGSSYNEQFFGPGTRLTVL.

The chain combines TRBV20-1 with TRBJ2-5, with no clear D. Germline assignment: CDR1 DFQATT and CDR2 SNEGSKA (reference sequence). The CDR3 sequence is 11 residues long. V was clipped by 3 bases and J by 3 bases, with 5 bases between them. The DNA of the CDR3 is TGCAGTGCTAGTGGAGAAGAGACCCAGTACTTC. Translating gives CSASGEETQYF.

The rearrangement joins TRBV7-2 to TRBJ2-7; D is possibly TRBD2 (6 bases). Trimming left V 8 bases short and J 0 bases short, with 17 bases between. CDR1 and CDR2 from the germline V gene are SGHTA and FQGNSA. CDR3 length: 15 amino acids. The CDR3 reads CASQEAGGSSYEQYF. Written as DNA, the CDR3 is TGTGCCAGCCAGGAAGCGGGTGGGAGCTCCTACGAGCAGTACTTC.

J is TRBJ2-2 and V is TRBV2; 12 nucleotides line up with TRBD2. CDR1 and CDR2 from the germline V gene are SNHLY and FYNNEI. This CDR3 comprises 19 residues. The junction had 12 bases not matched to a gene; V was cut back by 6 bases and J by 1 base. CDR3 in amino acids: CASRARLAGVLENTGELFF. DNA of the CDR3: TGTGCCAGCAGGGCAAGACTAGCGGGGGTGTTGGAGAACACCGGGGAGCTGTTTTTT.

This sequence joins TRBV4-3 and TRBJ1-6; the match to TRBD1 covers 9 bases. The CDR3 runs 15 residues. Germline trimming cut 3 bases from V and 10 bases from J; bases unmatched to any gene: 7. Germline V gives CDR1 LGHNA, CDR2 YSLEER. Here the CDR3 reads CASSQDRGQGSPLHF. The CDR3 bases are TGCGCCAGCAGCCAGGACAGGGGCCAGGGGTCACCCCTCCACTTT.

The chain carries TRBV2 and TRBJ2-7; D gene unclear. Trimming shortened V by 5 bases and J by 1 base, and 6 bases separated the two germline ends. This CDR3 contains 12 residues. CDR1 and CDR2 (germline): SNHLY, FYNNEI. CDR3 in amino acids: CASSRGSYEQYF. CDR3 DNA sequence: TGTGCCAGCAGTCGAGGTTCCTACGAGCAGTACTTC.

V gene TRBV7-2 combines with J gene TRBJ1-5; 8 nucleotides line up with TRBD1. Germline CDR1 reads SGHTA; CDR2 reads FQGNSA. The CDR3 loop spans 16 amino acids. Trimming cost V 2 bases and J 0 bases; bases outside gene matches: 3. The CDR3 nucleotides read TGTGCCAGCAGCTTAAACAGGGGGTCTAGCAATCAGCCCCAGCATTTT. It codes for CASSLNRGSSNQPQHF. Full variable domain (missing parts from reference TRBV7-2 and TRBJ1-5): GAGVSQSPSNKVTEKGKDVELRCDPISGHTALYWYRQSLGQGLEFLIYFQGNSAPDKSGLPSDRFSAERTGGSVSTLTIQRTQQEDSAVYLCASSLNRGSSNQPQHFGDGTRLSIL.

This rearrangement joins TRBV7-9 to TRBJ1-2; the D gene is possibly TRBD1 (5 bases). The V end was cut by 7 bases, the J end by 0 bases, with 15 bases between. CDR3 length: 15 amino acids. CDR1 SEHNR and CDR2 FQNEAQ come from the germline V gene (reference sequence). CDR3 sequence: CASTNRQGSNYGYTF. The CDR3 nucleotides are TGTGCCAGCACCAACCGGCAGGGCTCTAACTATGGCTACACCTTC.

The chain employs TRBV7-6 and TRBJ2-7; D not certain. The germline gives CDR1 SGHVS, CDR2 FNYEAQ. This CDR3 contains 15 residues. Deletions cut 0 bases from V and 2 bases from J, with 11 bases between. As DNA, the CDR3 is TGTGCCAGCAGCTTAGCGCCTCTAAACCCCTACGAGCAGTACTTC. Translation gives CASSLAPLNPYEQYF.

The chain recombines TRBV23-1 with TRBJ1-5; the D gene is possibly TRBD1 (6 bases). TRBV23-1 belongs to the ORF category, with a function that is uncertain. Trimming pared 0 bases from V and 8 bases from J, leaving 11 bases between. This CDR3 spans 14 amino acids. CDR3 nucleotide sequence: TGCGCCAGCAGTCAATCGACAGGTCTTAAGCCCCAGCATTTT. Translated: CASSQSTGLKPQHF.

This chain's CDR3 is CASSVGSTYEQYF. The CDR3 DNA reads TGTGCCAGCAGTGTTGGAAGCACCTACGAGCAGTACTTC. V gene TRBV6-1 combines with J gene TRBJ2-7; D is ambiguous. V was cut by 4 bases and J by 2 bases, with 9 bases left in between. Looked up from germline, CDR1 is MNHNS and CDR2 is SASEGT. The CDR3 covers 13 residues.

V and J are TRBV5-1 and TRBJ2-7, with 9 bases aligning to TRBD2. The CDR3 is 15 amino acids. Germline lookup yields CDR1 SGHRS and CDR2 YFSETQ. J was trimmed by 5 bases and V by 0 bases; bases with no gene match: 6. The CDR3 loop is CASSLEAGGRNEQYF. CDR3 DNA sequence: TGCGCCAGCAGCTTGGAGGCGGGAGGGAGGAACGAGCAGTACTTC.

This clone came up once. The CDR3 DNA reads TGTGCCAGTAGTATGCGAGGGAGCGAGACCCAGTACTTC. The encoded protein is CASSMRGSETQYF. The rearrangement joins TRBV19 to TRBJ2-5; tentatively, D is TRBD2 (5 bases). Germline loops: CDR1 LNHDA, CDR2 SQIVND (reference sequence). V gave up 3 bases and J gave up 5 bases, with 10 bases separating them. This CDR3 is 13 amino acids long.

This clone was found once. The chain carries TRBV7-2 and TRBJ2-5; D remains ambiguous. Trimming cost V 2 bases and J 2 bases, with 21 bases left between them. The germline V gene has CDR1 SGHTA and CDR2 FQGNSA. The CDR3 spans 18 residues. This CDR3 reads CASSLYLFPVQGQETQYF. For the CDR3, the DNA is TGTGCCAGCAGCTTATATCTTTTTCCTGTACAAGGGCAAGAGACCCAGTACTTC.

The genes are TRBV5-1 and TRBJ1-3, with D unresolved. The germline CDR1 and CDR2 sequences are SGHRS and YFSETQ. CDR3 length: 16 residues. Deletions cut 0 bases from V and 0 bases from J, with 10 bases between. The CDR3 sequence is CASSLAVRGSGNTIYF. The DNA of the CDR3 is TGCGCCAGCAGCTTGGCCGTTAGAGGCTCTGGAAACACCATATATTTT.

The CDR3 spells CASSPNLRIYEQYF. The CDR3 coding sequence is TGTGCCAGCAGCCCAAACTTACGGATCTACGAGCAGTACTTC. V gene TRBV28 combines with J gene TRBJ2-7; D unresolved. Germline V lookup: CDR1 MDHEN, CDR2 SYDVKM. The CDR3 totals 14 residues. Trimming pared 6 bases from V and 3 bases from J, leaving 15 bases between.

This chain joins TRBV7-9 and TRBJ1-2; possible D gene TRBD1, 6 bases. CDR3 length: 16 amino acids. CDR1 is SEHNR, CDR2 FQNEAQ, per germline (reference sequence). V was trimmed by 4 bases and J by 4 bases, leaving 19 bases between them. CDR3 sequence: CASSSTTTGSGYGYTF. Here the CDR3 DNA reads TGTGCCAGCAGCTCAACCACTACAGGGTCGGGCTATGGCTACACCTTC.

This clone was recorded only once. This chain connects TRBV19 to TRBJ2-5, with D tentatively TRBD1 or TRBD2 (5 bases each). Looked up from germline, CDR1 is LNHDA and CDR2 is SQIVND (reference sequence). Trimming left V 3 bases short and J 4 bases short, with 9 bases between. The CDR3 length is 13 residues. The DNA of the CDR3 is TGTGCCAGTAGTATCTCGGGGCCAGAGACCCAGTACTTC. This translates into CASSISGPETQYF.

The chain couples TRBV7-3 to TRBJ1-2, with D unclear. This CDR3 is 16 amino acids long. V lost 1 base and J 0 bases, leaving 12 bases between the germline ends. CDR1 is SGHTA, CDR2 FQGTGA, per germline. The CDR3 nucleotides read TGTGCCAGCAGCTTAAATGGCCCTACCTCTAACTATGGCTACACCTTC. Residues: CASSLNGPTSNYGYTF.

This clone has a handful of counts. The chain couples TRBV7-9 to TRBJ2-7; D might be TRBD1 (5 bases). The ends were cut back, 4 bases at V and 6 bases at J, with 7 bases in the middle. The CDR3 is 11 residues long. CDR1 SEHNR and CDR2 FQNEAQ come from the germline V gene (reference sequence). This chain's CDR3 is CASSYRFEQYF. Written as DNA, the CDR3 is TGTGCCAGCAGCTACAGGTTCGAGCAGTACTTC. Based on the CDR3 plus reference TRBV7-9 and TRBJ2-7, the full variable domain is DTGVSQNPRHKITKRGQNVTFRCDPISEHNRLYWYRQTLGQGPEFLTYFQNEAQLEKSRLLSDRFSAERPKGSFSTLEIQRTEQGDSAMYLCASSYRFEQYFGPGTRLTVT.

The chain links TRBV28 to TRBJ1-1; TRBD1 is a possible D gene (5 bases). CDR1 is MDHEN, CDR2 SYDVKM, per germline. The V end lost 6 bases, the J end lost 10 bases, and 21 bases lay between the germline ends. This CDR3 is 14 amino acids long. Here the CDR3 reads CASREPGDGPRAFF. The CDR3 DNA sequence: TGTGCCAGCAGGGAACCCGGGGACGGCCCGCGAGCTTTCTTT.

The chain links TRBV7-3 to TRBJ2-7; D is perhaps TRBD1 (5 bases). This CDR3 contains 15 residues. V was shortened by 5 bases and J by 2 bases, with 16 bases between the two germline ends. Germline loops: CDR1 SGHTA, CDR2 FQGTGA. The CDR3 coding sequence is TGTGCCAGCAGCCCCCTTGAGACAGCTGCCTACGAGCAGTACTTC. Its protein is CASSPLETAAYEQYF.

This chain links TRBV7-9 with TRBJ2-3; either TRBD1 or TRBD2 may fit D (6 bases each). The CDR3 covers 14 residues. Germline CDR1 SEHNR, CDR2 FQNEAQ (reference sequence). Trimming pared 1 base from V and 2 bases from J, leaving 7 bases between. The CDR3: CASSLGGATDTQYF. The DNA of the CDR3 is TGTGCCAGCAGCTTAGGGGGGGCCACAGATACGCAGTATTTT.

The chain carries TRBV6-5 and TRBJ2-1; D call uncertain. V was cut by 3 bases and J by 0 bases, with 9 bases left in between. The CDR3 has 15 amino acids. CDR1 and CDR2 from the germline V gene are MNHEY and SVGAGI. The CDR3 DNA reads as TGTGCCAGCAGTTATCTAAGGAGCTCCTACAATGAGCAGTTCTTC. Its protein is CASSYLRSSYNEQFF.

The chain links TRBV19 to TRBJ1-5; 9 nucleotides agree with TRBD1. V dropped 9 bases and J dropped 1; count of bases not matched to a gene: 4. This CDR3 is built from 14 residues. The germline V gene encodes CDR1 LNHDA and CDR2 SQIVND (reference sequence). The CDR3 DNA reads TGTGCCAGCAACAGGGGGCCCAGCAATCAGCCCCAGCATTTT. Amino acid sequence: CASNRGPSNQPQHF.

This chain joins TRBV4-1 and TRBJ2-7; TRBD1 or TRBD2 may be the D gene (5 bases each). The CDR3 runs 14 residues. Germline CDR1 reads MGHRA; CDR2 reads YSYEKL. The V gene lost 5 bases and the J gene lost 3 bases, with 14 bases spanning the gap. This CDR3 is CASSTRDRDYEQYF. The CDR3 DNA follows: TGCGCCAGCAGCACTCGGGACCGTGACTACGAGCAGTACTTC.

The chain is built from TRBV9 and TRBJ2-7; TRBD1 is a possible D gene (6 bases). This CDR3 contains 14 residues. The ends were cut back, 4 bases at V and 6 bases at J, with 17 bases in the middle. Looked up from germline, CDR1 is SGDLS and CDR2 is YYNGEE. This CDR3 reads CASSSTPTGREQYF. CDR3 nucleotide sequence: TGTGCCAGCAGCTCTACCCCGACAGGCCGCGAGCAGTACTTC.

CDR3 sequence: CASSLDSSGGTDTQYF. The CDR3 DNA reads as TGTGCCAGCAGCTTAGATTCTAGCGGGGGCACAGATACGCAGTATTTT. The chain uses TRBV7-2 and TRBJ2-3, with TRBD2 identical over 9 bases. The germline V gene has CDR1 SGHTA and CDR2 FQGNSA. CDR3 length equals 16 residues. Unmatched junction bases numbered 3, after V lost 1 base and J lost 1 base.

This chain connects TRBV14 to TRBJ2-7; D is tentatively TRBD1 or TRBD2 (5 bases each). Trimming cost V 8 bases and J 2 bases, with 10 bases left between them. The CDR3 is made up of 12 amino acids. Germline V gene sequence: CDR1 SGHDN, CDR2 FVKESK. The CDR3 nucleotides are TGTGCCAGCGGACGGGACGCCTACGAGCAGTACTTC. Translating it yields CASGRDAYEQYF.

The V gene is TRBV18, the J gene TRBJ2-5; D ambiguous. CDR1 is KGHSH and CDR2 is LQKENI in the germline V gene. The V gene lost 3 bases and the J gene lost 4 bases, with 12 bases spanning the gap. The CDR3 is made up of 14 amino acids. The chain's CDR3 is CASSPSASRETQYF. The CDR3 coding sequence is TGTGCCAGCTCACCGTCGGCATCCAGAGAGACCCAGTACTTC.